This TCR beta chain stems from a study of cytomegalovirus exposure and HLA in healthy donors. Study results and caveats: Reported performance of the classifier showed diagnosis of cytomegalovirus status with high specificity and sensitivity. A later analysis linked a missense DCLRE1C variant to TCR beta V- and J-gene trimming.

PCR primers comprised 60 Vbeta and 13 Jbeta primers. TCRdb's table, derived via immunoSEQ multiplex PCR, lists solely in-frame clones and lacks some. The sample holds around 270,000 clones, about 80% seen once. Per the germline V gene, CDR1 is SGDLS and CDR2 is YYNGEE. The V and J ends lost 1 base and 1 base respectively, with 9 bases between them. The CDR3 covers 14 residues. On this clone itself: Its antigen is unknown.

The donors gave bone marrow, and they were healthy. The sequence came from a girl aged 2-9 years in good health and CMV-seronegative. The specimen sequenced was PBMCs. The J gene is TRBJ2-7, the V gene TRBV9, with D possibly TRBD1 on 6 matching bases. In nucleotides, the CDR3 is TGTGCCAGCAGCGTATCAGGGGTGTCCTACGAGCAGTACTTC. It is translated as CASSVSGVSYEQYF. The full variable domain, in which reference TRBV9 and TRBJ2-7 provide the parts outside the CDR3, is DSGVTQTPKHLITATGQRVTLRCSPRSGDLSVYWYQQSLDQGLQFLIQYYNGEERAKGNILERFSAQQFPDLHSELNLSSLELGDSALYFCASSVSGVSYEQYFGPGTRLTVT.